This T cell receptor (beta chain) was observed in a study of CD4+ T cells in melanoma. Study-level results: Neoantigen-specific CD4+ T cells in melanoma reportedly had diverse differentiation states. CD8+ T cell, macrophage and B cell function reportedly correlated with neoantigen-specific CD4+ T cells.

In regard to this clone: Its antigen is unknown.

TCRdb's copy holds only in-frame clones and misses some; the assay was immunoSEQ multiplex PCR. The table includes 20,000 to 25,000 clones, roughly 80% detected once. This TCR came from a human donor with melanoma. Sequencing was done on a sample of cells from a culture (not recorded whether cultured in vitro).

CDR3 residues: CASRPGTGGSSNQPQHF. The CDR3 DNA reads as TGTGCCAGCAGGCCCGGGACAGGGGGCTCTAGCAATCAGCCCCAGCATTTT. The chain joins TRBV28 to TRBJ1-5, with 12 bases matching TRBD1. Germline CDR1 reads MDHEN; CDR2 reads SYDVKM. This CDR3 region has 17 residues. With 6 bases clipped from V and 0 bases from J, the junction kept 6 bases outside the gene matches.